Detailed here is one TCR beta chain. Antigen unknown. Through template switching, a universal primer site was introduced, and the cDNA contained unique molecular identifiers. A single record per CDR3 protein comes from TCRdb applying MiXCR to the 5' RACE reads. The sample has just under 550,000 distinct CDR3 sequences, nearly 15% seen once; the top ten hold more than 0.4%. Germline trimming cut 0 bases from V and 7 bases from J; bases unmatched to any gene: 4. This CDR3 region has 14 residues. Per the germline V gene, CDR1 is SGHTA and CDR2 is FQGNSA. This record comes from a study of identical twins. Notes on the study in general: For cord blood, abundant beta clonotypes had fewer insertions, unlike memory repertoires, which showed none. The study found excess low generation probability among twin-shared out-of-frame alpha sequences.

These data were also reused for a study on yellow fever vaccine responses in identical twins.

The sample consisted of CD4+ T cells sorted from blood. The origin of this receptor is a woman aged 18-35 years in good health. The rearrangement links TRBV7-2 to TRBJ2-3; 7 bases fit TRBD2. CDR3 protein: CASSLAGGFYTQYF. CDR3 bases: TGTGCCAGCAGCTTAGCGGGGGGGTTCTATACGCAGTATTTT.